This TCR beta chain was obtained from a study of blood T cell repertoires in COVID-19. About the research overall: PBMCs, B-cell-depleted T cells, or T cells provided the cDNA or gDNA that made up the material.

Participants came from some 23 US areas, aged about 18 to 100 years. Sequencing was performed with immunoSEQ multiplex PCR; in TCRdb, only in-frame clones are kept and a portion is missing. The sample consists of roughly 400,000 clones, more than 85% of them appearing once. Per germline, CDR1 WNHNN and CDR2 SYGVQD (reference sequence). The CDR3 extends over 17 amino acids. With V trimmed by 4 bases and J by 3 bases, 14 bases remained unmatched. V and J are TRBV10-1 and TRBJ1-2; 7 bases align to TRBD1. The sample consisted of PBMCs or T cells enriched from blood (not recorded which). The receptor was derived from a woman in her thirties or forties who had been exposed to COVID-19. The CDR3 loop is CASSAGSEGAAYYGYTF. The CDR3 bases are TGCGCCAGCAGTGCAGGTTCGGAGGGGGCCGCTTACTATGGCTACACCTTC.